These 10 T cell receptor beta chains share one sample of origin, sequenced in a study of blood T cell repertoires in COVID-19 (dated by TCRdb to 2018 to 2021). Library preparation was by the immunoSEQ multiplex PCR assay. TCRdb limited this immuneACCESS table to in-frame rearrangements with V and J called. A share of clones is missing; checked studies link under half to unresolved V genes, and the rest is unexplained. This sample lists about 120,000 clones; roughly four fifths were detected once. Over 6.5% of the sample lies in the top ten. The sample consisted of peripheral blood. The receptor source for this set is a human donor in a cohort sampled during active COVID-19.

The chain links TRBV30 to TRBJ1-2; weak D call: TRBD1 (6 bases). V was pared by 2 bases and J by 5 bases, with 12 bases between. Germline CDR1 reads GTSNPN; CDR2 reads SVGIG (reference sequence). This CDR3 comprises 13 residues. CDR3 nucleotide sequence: TGTGCCTGGAGTCTCGGCAGGGGATATGGCTACACCTTC. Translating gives CAWSLGRGYGYTF.

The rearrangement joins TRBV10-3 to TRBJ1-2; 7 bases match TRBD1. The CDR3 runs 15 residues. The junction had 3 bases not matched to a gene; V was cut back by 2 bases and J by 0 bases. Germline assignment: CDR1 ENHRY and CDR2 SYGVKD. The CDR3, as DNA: TGTGCCATCAGTGAGGGGCAGGGGGCTAACTATGGCTACACCTTC. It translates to CAISEGQGANYGYTF.

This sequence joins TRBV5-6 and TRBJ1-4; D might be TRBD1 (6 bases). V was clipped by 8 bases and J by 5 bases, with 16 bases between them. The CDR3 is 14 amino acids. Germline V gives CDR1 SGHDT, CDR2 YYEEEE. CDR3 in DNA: TGTGCCAGTAACAGGGCCTTGGTAAATGAAAAACTGTTTTTT. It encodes CASNRALVNEKLFF.

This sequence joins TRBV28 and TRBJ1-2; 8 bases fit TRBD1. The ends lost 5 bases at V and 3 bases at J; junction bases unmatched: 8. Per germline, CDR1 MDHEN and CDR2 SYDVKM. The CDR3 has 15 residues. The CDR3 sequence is CASSLWTGLDYGYTF. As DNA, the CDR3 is TGTGCCAGCAGTCTTTGGACAGGGTTGGACTATGGCTACACCTTC.

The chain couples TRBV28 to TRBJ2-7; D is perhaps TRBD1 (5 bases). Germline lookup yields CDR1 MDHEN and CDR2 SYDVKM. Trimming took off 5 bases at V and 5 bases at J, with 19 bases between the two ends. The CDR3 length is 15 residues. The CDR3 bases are TGTGCCAGCAGTCTCCCCCCAGGGAACCTCAACGAGCAGTACTTC. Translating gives CASSLPPGNLNEQYF. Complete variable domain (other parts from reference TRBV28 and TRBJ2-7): DVKVTQSSRYLVKRTGEKVFLECVQDMDHENMFWYRQDPGLGLRLIYFSYDVKMKEKGDIPEGYSVSREKKERFSLILESASTNQTSMYLCASSLPPGNLNEQYFGPGTRLTVT.

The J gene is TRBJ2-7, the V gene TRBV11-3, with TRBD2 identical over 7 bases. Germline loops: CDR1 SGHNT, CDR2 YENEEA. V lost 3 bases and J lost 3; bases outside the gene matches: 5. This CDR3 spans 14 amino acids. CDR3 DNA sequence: TGTGCCAGCAGCTTTGCTAGCGGAGGCTACGAGCAGTACTTC. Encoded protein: CASSFASGGYEQYF. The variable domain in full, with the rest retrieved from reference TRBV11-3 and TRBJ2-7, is EAGVVQSPRYKIIEKKQPVAFWCNPISGHNTLYWYLQNLGQGPELLIRYENEEAVDDSQLPKDRFSAERLKGVDSTLKIQPAELGDSAVYLCASSFASGGYEQYFGPGTRLTVT.

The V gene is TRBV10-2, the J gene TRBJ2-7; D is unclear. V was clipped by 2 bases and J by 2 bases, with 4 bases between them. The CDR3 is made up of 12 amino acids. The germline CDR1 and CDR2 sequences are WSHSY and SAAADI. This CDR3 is CASSETPYEQYF. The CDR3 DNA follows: TGCGCCAGCAGTGAGACTCCCTACGAGCAGTACTTC.

The CDR3 region is CASSFPGTSGSYEQYF. The CDR3 DNA follows: TGTGCCAGCAGTTTTCCCGGGACTAGCGGTTCCTACGAGCAGTACTTC. This chain links TRBV7-9 with TRBJ2-7; TRBD2 matches 11 bases. Germline assignment: CDR1 SEHNR and CDR2 FQNEAQ (reference sequence). This CDR3 comprises 16 residues. Trimming cost V 6 bases and J 1 base; bases outside gene matches: 8.

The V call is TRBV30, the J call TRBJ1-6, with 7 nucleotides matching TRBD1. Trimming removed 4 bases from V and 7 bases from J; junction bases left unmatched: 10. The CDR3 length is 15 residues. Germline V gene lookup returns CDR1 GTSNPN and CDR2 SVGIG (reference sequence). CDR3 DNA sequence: TGTGCCTGGACCACCTGGTACAGGGGCAATTCACCCCTCCACTTT. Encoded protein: CAWTTWYRGNSPLHF.

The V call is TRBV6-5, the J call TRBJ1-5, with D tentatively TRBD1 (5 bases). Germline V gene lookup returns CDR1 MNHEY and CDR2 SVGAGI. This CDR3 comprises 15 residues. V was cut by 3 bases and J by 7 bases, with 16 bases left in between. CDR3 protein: CASSYGRGEGQPQHF. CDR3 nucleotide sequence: TGTGCCAGCAGTTATGGGAGGGGTGAGGGACAGCCCCAGCATTTT.